Listed below are T cell receptor beta chains from one sample, sequenced in a study of CXCR3-negative and CXCR3-positive naive CD8 T cells. TCRdb reprocessed the 5' RACE reads and keeps a single row for each CDR3 protein, giving no DNA. This sample's table reports roughly 71,000 distinct CDR3 sequences. The specimen was naive CXCR3- CD8+ T cells from blood. The receptors come from a human donor in good health. Some clones in this sample may be carry-over from other donors' samples. CDR3s include the opening cysteine and the closing phenylalanine or tryptophan.

J gene	V gene	CDR3 protein
TRBJ1-4	TRBV6-5	CASSSTPQVATNEKLFF
TRBJ2-7	TRBV7-9	CASSQETSGREQYF
TRBJ2-2	TRBV6-2/TRBV6-3	CASSGSGELFF
TRBJ2-7	TRBV12-3/TRBV12-4	CASALWDRGIHEQYF
TRBJ2-7	TRBV29-1	CSVPGQGYYEQYF
TRBJ2-1	TRBV29-1	CSVLAGEVNEQFF
TRBJ2-3	TRBV28	CASSFDPRGDTQYF
TRBJ2-1	TRBV4-1	CASSQGAGESYNEQFF
TRBJ2-1	TRBV15	CATSRDDVDRGLKYSYNEQFF
TRBJ2-7	TRBV14	CASSQVGGGYEQYF
TRBJ2-2	TRBV9	CASSVFDTPVNTGELFF
TRBJ2-3	TRBV2	CASSPRTSGSADTQYF
TRBJ1-1	TRBV12-3/TRBV12-4	CASIGGYTEAFF